This entry concerns a single T cell receptor beta chain. Primers: 60 Vbeta forward and 13 Jbeta reverse. Assay used: immunoSEQ multiplex PCR; TCRdb lists only in-frame clones, some missing. Here the sample spans approximately 160,000 clones, about 75% being singletons. These data come from a study of cytomegalovirus exposure and HLA in healthy donors. CDR1 and CDR2 (germline): SNHLY, FYNNEI. Trimming removed 4 bases from V and 7 bases from J, with 14 bases in between. The CDR3 contains 13 residues. The sample consisted of PBMCs. The V call is TRBV2, the J call TRBJ2-7, with a possible D match to TRBD1 (5 bases). The source of this sequence is a woman aged 45-59 years in good health and CMV-seropositive. CDR3 loop: CASSAKGPEEQYF. The DNA for the CDR3 is TGTGCCAGCAGTGCGAAGGGGCCTGAAGAGCAGTACTTC. The variable domain in full, completed from reference TRBV2 and TRBJ2-7, reads EPEVTQTPSHQVTQMGQEVILRCVPISNHLYFYWYRQILGQKVEFLVSFYNNEISEKSEIFDDQFSVERPDGSNFTLKIRSTKLEDSAMYFCASSAKGPEEQYFGPGTRLTVT.